Listed below are T cell receptor beta chains from one sample, sequenced in a study of radiotherapy plus CTLA-4 blockade in lung cancer. Using immunoSEQ multiplex PCR, the repertoire was profiled, and TCRdb retains in-frame clones only, with some absent. The sample consists of some 110,000 clones, about four fifths of them appearing once. This specimen was peripheral blood, taken from a patient treated with radiotherapy plus ipilimumab. The receptors derive from a human donor with non-small cell lung cancer who had a partial response to radiotherapy plus ipilimumab. CDR3s include the opening cysteine and the closing phenylalanine or tryptophan. Fields, in order: J gene, clone size, D gene, V gene, CDR3 DNA, CDR3 protein. D genes are given only for firm matches. Only some rows state a clone size, as once, few, many or a class for expanded clones.

TRBJ2-1,.,.,TRBV6-1,TGTGCCAGCAGTGAATCCATCCGGGATTACAAATACAATGAGCAGTTCTTC,CASSESIRDYKYNEQFF
TRBJ2-7,once,TRBD1,TRBV27,TGTGCCAGCAGTTTATCGGGGACAGGGACATTCTACGAGCAGTACTTC,CASSLSGTGTFYEQYF
TRBJ1-5,few,.,TRBV5-6,TGTGCCAGCAGCTTGGCCACGAGGCCCTTTCAGCCCCAGCATTTT,CASSLATRPFQPQHF
TRBJ1-1,.,TRBD1,TRBV28,TGTGCCAGCACCATGGCCCAGGGGGCGGTCACTGAAGCTTTCTTT,CASTMAQGAVTEAFF
TRBJ2-7,few,TRBD1,TRBV28,TGTGCCACCCAGGGGGCCTACGAGCAGTACTTC,CATQGAYEQYF
TRBJ1-3,.,.,TRBV28,TGTGCCAGCAACTCCCTCAGGGGCAGCTCTGGAAACACCATATATTTT,CASNSLRGSSGNTIYF
TRBJ2-1,once,.,TRBV10-3,TGTGCCATCAGTGAAGAGGTAGGGGTATACAATGAGCAGTTCTTC,CAISEEVGVYNEQFF
TRBJ2-1,once,.,TRBV4-1,TGCGCCAGCAGCCTTGAACACCGCGGGACCTCCAATGAGCAGTTCTTC,CASSLEHRGTSNEQFF
TRBJ1-2,.,.,TRBV6-5,TGTGCCAGCAGTTACTTGCAGGGATTGGAAGGCTACACCTTC,CASSYLQGLEGYTF
TRBJ2-7,few,.,TRBV4-2,TGTGCCAGCAGCCAAGAAGTAGGCGGGCCTTACGAGCAGTACTTC,CASSQEVGGPYEQYF
TRBJ1-1,.,.,TRBV30,TGTGCCAGAACAGGGTTCACTGAAGCTTTCTTT,CARTGFTEAFF
TRBJ2-7,.,TRBD1,TRBV25-1,TGTGCCAGCAGTGTCCGGGACAGGGTGGGCGAGCAGTACTTC,CASSVRDRVGEQYF
TRBJ1-1,.,.,TRBV5-1,TGCGCCAGCAGTCCGAACTACGATCTGGAAGCTTTCTTT,CASSPNYDLEAFF
TRBJ1-2,once,.,TRBV30,TGTGCCTGGAGTGTACTCAATTACTATGGCTACACCTTC,CAWSVLNYYGYTF
TRBJ1-1,.,TRBD1,TRBV28,TGTGCCAGCAGCCAACAGGGGTGGATGAACACTGAAGCTTTCTTT,CASSQQGWMNTEAFF
TRBJ2-5,.,TRBD1,TRBV2,TGTGCCAGCAGTCGGGACAGGGGGGATCAAGAGACCCAGTACTTC,CASSRDRGDQETQYF
TRBJ1-4,.,.,TRBV6-4,TGTGCCAGCAGTGACTCAGGGGGTGGCGAAAAACTGTTTTTT,CASSDSGGGEKLFF
TRBJ2-4,.,.,TRBV5-6,TGTGCCAGCAGCTTGTATGAAGGGGTCAAAAACATTCAGTACTTC,CASSLYEGVKNIQYF
TRBJ1-2,.,.,TRBV15,TGTGCCACCAGCCCCCAGACTAACTATGGCTACACCTTC,CATSPQTNYGYTF